This T cell receptor beta chain was captured by sequencing in a study of OX40 agonist ivuxolimab in advanced cancers. Study at large: Those treated in dose escalation had hepatocellular carcinoma, melanoma, renal cell cancer or head and neck cancer. Partial responses were achieved by three patients, one with hepatocellular carcinoma and two with cutaneous melanoma.

Germline CDR1 reads SGHKS; CDR2 reads YYEKEE (reference sequence). The CDR3 is made up of 16 amino acids. Trimming removed 2 bases from V and 9 bases from J; junction bases left unmatched: 11. Study outcomes and limitations: On average, CD8+ T cells had more expanded clones than CD4+.

To note about this clone: The target antigen is unknown.

Only in-frame clones appear in the TCRdb table, and some are missing; sequencing was by immunoSEQ multiplex PCR. Of 50,000 to 65,000 clones in the sample, nearly 95% were seen once. The sequencing here drew on CD4+ or CD8+ T cells sorted from blood, taken in a trial of the OX40 agonist ivuxolimab. This receptor was identified in an adult with an advanced solid tumor such as melanoma, head and neck, liver or kidney cancer. V usage is TRBV5-5 and J usage is TRBJ2-2; 9 bases map to TRBD1. CDR3 nucleotide sequence: TGTGCCAGCAGCTTTACCCAACTGACAGGGGGTTGGGAGCTGTTTTTT. It codes for CASSFTQLTGGWELFF.